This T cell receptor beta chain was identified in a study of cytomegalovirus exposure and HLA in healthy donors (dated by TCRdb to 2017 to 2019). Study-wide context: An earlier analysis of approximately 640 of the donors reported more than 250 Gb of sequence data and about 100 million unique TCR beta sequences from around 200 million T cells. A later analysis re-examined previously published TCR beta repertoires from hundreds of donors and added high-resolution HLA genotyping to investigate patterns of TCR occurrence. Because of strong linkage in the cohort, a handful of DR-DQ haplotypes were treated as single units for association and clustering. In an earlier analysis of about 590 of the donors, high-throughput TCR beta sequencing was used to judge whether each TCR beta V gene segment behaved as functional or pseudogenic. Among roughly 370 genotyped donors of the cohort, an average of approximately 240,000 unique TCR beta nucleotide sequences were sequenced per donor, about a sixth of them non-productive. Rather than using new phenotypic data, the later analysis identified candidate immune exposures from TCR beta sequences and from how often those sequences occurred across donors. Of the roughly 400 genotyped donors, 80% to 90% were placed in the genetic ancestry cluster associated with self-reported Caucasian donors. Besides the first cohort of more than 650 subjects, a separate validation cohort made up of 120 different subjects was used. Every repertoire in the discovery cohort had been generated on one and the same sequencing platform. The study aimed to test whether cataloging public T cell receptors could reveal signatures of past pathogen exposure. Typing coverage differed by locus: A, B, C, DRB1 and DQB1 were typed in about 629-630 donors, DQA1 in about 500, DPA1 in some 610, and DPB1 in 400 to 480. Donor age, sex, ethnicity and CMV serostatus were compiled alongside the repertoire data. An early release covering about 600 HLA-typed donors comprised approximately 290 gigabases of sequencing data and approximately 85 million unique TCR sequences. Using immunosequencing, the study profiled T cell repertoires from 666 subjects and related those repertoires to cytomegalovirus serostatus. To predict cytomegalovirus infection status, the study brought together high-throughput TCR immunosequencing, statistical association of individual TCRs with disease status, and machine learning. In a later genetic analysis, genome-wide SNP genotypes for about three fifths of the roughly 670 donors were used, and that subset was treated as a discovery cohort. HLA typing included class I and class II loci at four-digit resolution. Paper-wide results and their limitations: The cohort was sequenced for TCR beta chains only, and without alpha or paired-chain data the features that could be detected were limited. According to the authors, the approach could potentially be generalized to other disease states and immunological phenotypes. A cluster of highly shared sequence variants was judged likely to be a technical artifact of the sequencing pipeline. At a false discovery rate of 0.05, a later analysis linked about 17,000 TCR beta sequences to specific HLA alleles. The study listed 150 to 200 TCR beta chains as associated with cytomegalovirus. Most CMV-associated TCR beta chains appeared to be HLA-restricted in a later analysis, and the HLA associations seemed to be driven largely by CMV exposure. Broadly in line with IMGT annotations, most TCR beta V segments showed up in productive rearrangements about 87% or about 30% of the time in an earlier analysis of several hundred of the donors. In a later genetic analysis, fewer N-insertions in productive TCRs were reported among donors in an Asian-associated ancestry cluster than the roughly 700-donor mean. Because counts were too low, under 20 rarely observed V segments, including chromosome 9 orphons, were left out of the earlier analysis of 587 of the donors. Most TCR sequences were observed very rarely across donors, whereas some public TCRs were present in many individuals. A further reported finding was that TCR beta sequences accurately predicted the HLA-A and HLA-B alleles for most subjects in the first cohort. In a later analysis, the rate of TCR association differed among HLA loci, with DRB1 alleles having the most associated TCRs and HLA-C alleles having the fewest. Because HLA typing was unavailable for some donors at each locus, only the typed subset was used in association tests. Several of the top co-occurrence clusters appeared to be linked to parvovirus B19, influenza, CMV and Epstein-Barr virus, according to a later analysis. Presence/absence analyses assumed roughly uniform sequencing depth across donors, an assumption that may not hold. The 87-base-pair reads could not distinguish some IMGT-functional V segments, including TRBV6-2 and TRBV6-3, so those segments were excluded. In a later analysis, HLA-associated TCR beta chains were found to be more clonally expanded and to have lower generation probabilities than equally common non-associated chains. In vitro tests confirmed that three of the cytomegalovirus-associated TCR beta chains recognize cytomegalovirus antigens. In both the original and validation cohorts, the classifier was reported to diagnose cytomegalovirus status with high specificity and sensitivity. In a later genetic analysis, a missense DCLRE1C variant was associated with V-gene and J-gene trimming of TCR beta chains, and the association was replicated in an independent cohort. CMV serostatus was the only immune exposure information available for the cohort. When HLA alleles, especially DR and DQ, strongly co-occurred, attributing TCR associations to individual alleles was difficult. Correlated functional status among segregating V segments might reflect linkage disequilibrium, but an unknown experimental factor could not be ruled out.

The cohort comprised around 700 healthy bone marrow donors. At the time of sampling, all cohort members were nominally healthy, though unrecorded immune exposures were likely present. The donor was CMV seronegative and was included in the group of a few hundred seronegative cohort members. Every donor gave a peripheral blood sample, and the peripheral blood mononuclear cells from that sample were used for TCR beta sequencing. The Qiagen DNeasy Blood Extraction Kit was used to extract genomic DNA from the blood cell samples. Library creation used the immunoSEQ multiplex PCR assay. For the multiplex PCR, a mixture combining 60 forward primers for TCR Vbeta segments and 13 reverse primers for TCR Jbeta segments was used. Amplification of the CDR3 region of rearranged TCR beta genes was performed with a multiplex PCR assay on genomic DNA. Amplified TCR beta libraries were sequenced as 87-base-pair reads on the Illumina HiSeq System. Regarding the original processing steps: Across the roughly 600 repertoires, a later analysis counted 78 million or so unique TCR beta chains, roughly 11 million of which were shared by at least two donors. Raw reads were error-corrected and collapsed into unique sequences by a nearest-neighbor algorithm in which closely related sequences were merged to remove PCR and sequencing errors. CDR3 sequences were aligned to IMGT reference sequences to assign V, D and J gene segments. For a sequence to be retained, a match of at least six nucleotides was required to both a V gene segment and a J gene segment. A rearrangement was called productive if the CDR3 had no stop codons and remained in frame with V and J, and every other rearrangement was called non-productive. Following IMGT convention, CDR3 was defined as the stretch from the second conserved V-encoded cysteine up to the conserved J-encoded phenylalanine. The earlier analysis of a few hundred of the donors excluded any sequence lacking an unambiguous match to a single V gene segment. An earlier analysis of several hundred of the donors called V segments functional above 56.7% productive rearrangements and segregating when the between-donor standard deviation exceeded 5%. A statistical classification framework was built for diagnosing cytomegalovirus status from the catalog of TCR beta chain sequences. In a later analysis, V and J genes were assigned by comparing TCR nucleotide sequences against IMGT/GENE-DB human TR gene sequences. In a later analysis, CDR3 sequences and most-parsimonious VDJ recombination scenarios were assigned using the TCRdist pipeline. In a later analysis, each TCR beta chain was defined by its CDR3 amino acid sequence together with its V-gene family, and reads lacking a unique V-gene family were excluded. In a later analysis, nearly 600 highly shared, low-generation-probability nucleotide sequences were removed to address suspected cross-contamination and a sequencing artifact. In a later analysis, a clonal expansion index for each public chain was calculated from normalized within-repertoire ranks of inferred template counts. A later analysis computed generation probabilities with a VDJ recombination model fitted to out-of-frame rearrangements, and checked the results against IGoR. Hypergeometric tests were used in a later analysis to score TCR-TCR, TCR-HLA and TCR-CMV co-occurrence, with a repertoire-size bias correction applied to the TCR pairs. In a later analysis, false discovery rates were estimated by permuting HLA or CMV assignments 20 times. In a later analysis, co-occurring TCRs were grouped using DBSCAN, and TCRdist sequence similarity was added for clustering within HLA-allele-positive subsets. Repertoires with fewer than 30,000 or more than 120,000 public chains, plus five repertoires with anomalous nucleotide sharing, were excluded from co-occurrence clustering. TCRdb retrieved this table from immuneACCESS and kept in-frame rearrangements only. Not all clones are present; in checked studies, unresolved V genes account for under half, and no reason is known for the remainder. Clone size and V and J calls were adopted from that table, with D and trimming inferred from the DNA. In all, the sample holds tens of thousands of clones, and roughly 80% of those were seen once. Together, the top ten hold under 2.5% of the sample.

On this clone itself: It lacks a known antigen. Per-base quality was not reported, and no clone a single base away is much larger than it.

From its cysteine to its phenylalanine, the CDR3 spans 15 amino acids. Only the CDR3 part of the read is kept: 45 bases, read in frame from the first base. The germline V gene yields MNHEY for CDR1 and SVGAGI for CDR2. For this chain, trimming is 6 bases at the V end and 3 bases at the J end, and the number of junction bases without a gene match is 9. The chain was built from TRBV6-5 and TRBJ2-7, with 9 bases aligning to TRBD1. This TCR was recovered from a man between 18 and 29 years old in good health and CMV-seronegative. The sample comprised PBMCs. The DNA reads TGTGCCAGCAGCTCCGGACAGGGGCTAATCTACGAGCAGTACTTC. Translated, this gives CASSSGQGLIYEQYF.